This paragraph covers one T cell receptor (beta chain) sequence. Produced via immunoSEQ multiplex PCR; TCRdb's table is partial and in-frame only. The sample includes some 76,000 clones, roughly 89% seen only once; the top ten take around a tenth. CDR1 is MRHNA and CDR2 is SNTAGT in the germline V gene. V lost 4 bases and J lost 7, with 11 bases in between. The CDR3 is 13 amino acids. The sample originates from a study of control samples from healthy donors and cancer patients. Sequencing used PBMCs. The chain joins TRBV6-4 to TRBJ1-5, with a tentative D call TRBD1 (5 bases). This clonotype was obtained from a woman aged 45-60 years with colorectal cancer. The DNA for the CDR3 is TGTGCCAGCAGTGCAGGGCAGGGCCAGCCCCAGCATTTT. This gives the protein CASSAGQGQPQHF.